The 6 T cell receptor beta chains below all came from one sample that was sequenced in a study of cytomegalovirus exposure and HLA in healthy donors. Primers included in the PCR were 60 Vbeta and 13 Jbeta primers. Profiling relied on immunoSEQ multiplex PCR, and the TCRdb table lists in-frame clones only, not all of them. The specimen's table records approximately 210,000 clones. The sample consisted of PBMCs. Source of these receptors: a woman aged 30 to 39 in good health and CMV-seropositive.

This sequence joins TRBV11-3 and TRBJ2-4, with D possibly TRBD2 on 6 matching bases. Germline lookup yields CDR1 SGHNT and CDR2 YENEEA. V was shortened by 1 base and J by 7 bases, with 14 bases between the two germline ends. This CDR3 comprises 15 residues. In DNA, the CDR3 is TGTGCCAGCAGCTTAGGCGGGACTGGGACTAACATTCAGTACTTC. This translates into CASSLGGTGTNIQYF.

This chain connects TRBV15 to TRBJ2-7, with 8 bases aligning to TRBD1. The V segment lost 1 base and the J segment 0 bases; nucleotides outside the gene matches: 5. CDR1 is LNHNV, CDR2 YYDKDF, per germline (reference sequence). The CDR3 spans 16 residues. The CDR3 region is CATSRARTGSSYEQYF. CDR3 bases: TGTGCCACCAGCAGAGCCAGGACAGGGAGCTCCTACGAGCAGTACTTC.

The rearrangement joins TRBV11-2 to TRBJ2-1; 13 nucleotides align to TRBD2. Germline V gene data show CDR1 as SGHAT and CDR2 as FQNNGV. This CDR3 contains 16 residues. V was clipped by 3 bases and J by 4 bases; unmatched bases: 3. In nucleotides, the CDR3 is TGTGCCAGCAGCTTGCCGACTAGCGGGGGGTACAATGAGCAGTTCTTC. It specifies CASSLPTSGGYNEQFF.

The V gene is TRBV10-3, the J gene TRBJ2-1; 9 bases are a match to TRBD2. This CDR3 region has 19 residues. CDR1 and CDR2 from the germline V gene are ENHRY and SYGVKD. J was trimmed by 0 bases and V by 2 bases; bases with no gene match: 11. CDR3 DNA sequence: TGTGCCATCAGTGAGGCCCTGACTAGCGGACGGAGCTCCTACAATGAGCAGTTCTTC. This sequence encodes CAISEALTSGRSSYNEQFF.

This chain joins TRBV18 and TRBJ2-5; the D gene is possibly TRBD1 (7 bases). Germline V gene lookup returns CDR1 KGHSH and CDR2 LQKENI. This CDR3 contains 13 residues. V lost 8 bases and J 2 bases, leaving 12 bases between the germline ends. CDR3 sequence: CASAGQTQETQYF. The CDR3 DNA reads TGTGCCAGCGCGGGACAGACGCAAGAGACCCAGTACTTC.

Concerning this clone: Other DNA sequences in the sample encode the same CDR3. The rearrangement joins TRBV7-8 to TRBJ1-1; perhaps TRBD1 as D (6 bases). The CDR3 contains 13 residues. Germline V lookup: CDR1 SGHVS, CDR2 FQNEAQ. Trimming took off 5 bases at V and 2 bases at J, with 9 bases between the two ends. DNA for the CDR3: TGTGCCAGCAGCGCGGACAGAAACACTGAAGCTTTCTTT. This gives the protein CASSADRNTEAFF.